This TCR beta chain was documented in a study of T cell repertoires in cytomegalovirus infection (dated by TCRdb to between 2018 and 2021). Regarding the study in general: Recently identified HLA-C-restricted CMV epitopes, whose presentation resists viral immunomodulation, were targeted by peptide stimulations together with well-studied HLA-B-restricted epitopes. Because public TCR beta signatures pointed to carriage of CMV infection together with the matching HLA type, the HLA type of each donor mattered for the analysis.

General findings and caveats noted by the study authors: Cumulative frequency of public TCR beta family members discriminated carriers of CMV infection plus the relevant HLA type in this cohort and an independent approximately 370-donor cohort. The ex vivo response was dominated by HLA-C-restricted CMV-specific TCR beta clonotypes, and the single most frequent clonotype in two of eight donors was supplied by these HLA-C-restricted clonotypes.

In the case of this clonotype: The specificity of this receptor is unknown. No base quality values were provided; no much bigger clone lies one nucleotide off.

The label giving this sample's treatment or condition can be read as: in vitro stimulation with specific CMV peptide epitopes to enrich CMV-specific T cells. Sequencing used an Illumina HiSeq 1500. TCRdb applied fastp at Q25 and MiXCR to the public reads, then kept only in-frame beta chains. Each record represents a unique CDR3 protein, reported with the most common genes and DNA among its rows. A total of some 800,000 distinct CDR3 sequences appear in this sample, under 35% of them only once. Over 10% of the sample is taken by the ten largest. The CDR3 sequence holds 12 residues, the cysteine and phenylalanine included. Kept here is only the CDR3 DNA, which spans 36 bases and is read in frame from base 1. V and J lose 2 bases and 9 bases, and a span of 8 bases separates them. CDR1 and CDR2 were assigned from the germline V gene as MNHEY and SVGEGT.

The sample consisted of cultured CD8+ T cells from PBMCs, taken from culture after CMV antigen stimulation. The rearranged segments are TRBV6-2 or TRBV6-3 and TRBJ2-1; a weak D assignment points to TRBD2 (6 bases agree). The source is a human donor in good health (CMV status not recorded). Some clones in this sample may be carry-over from other donors' samples. Read as DNA, the sequence is TGTGCCAGCAGTTACACGCGGGGTGAGCAGTTCTTC. It encodes CASSYTRGEQFF.